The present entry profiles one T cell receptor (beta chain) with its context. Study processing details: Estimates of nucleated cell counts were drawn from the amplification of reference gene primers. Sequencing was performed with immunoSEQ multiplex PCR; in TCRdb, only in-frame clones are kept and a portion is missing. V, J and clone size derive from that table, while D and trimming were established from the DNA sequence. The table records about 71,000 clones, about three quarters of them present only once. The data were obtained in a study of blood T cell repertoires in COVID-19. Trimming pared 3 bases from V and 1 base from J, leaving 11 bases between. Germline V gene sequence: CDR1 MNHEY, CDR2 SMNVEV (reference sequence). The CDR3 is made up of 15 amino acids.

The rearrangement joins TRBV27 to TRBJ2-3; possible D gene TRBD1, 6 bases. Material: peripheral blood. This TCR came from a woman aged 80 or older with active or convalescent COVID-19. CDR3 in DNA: TGTGCCAGCAGTTTTGGGGGCCGAGGCACAGATACGCAGTATTTT. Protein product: CASSFGGRGTDTQYF.